The clone carrying this T cell receptor beta chain was recorded many times. These data are taken from a study of T cells in Graves' hyperthyroidism and ophthalmopathy. Trimming took off 1 base at V and 3 bases at J, with 3 bases between the two ends. The CDR3 length is 12 residues. On the basis of clinical symptoms, serum thyroxine and TRAb, thyroid ultrasound and orbital computed tomography, diagnoses were made. RNA transcripts gave rise to amplified TCR beta CDR3 regions. HTBI primers were used for first-round RT-PCR of the TCR CDR3. TCRdb used MiXCR to reprocess the multiplex PCR reads, holding one entry per CDR3 protein. This table holds 250,000 to 300,000 distinct CDR3 sequences, more than 14% found once.

This TCR was sampled from a woman between 40 and 55 years old with Graves' hyperthyroidism that later progressed to Graves' ophthalmopathy. The V gene is TRBV12-3 or TRBV12-4, the J gene TRBJ1-1; D is ambiguous. Sample: blood. The CDR3 loop is CASSLEYTEAFF. DNA of the CDR3: TGTGCCAGCAGTTTAGAATACACTGAAGCTTTCTTT.